This T cell receptor beta chain was recorded in a study of cytomegalovirus exposure and HLA in healthy donors. Sequencing used immunoSEQ multiplex PCR; TCRdb keeps in-frame clones, though not all of them. The table includes 220,000 or so clones, about nine tenths detected once. There are 13 residues in the CDR3. Germline CDR1 MNHEY, CDR2 SMNVEV (reference sequence). V lost 10 bases to trimming and J lost 6 bases; unmatched junction nucleotides: 12. This clonotype originated in a woman aged 18-29 years in good health and CMV-seropositive. Sample: PBMCs. The chain joins TRBV27 to TRBJ2-7; 7 bases fit TRBD2. CDR3 nucleotide sequence: TGTGCCATCTCGACTAGCAGTAGATCCGAGCAGTACTTC. Translated, it gives CAISTSSRSEQYF.